This TCR beta chain was sequenced in a study of cytomegalovirus exposure and HLA in healthy donors. A multiplex PCR was run with 60 Vbeta primers and 13 Jbeta primers. Profiled with immunoSEQ multiplex PCR; TCRdb holds only in-frame clones, not every one. The sample comprises approximately 280,000 clones, 86% of which are singletons, and around 4% rests with the top ten. This clone was found a few times. The specimen was PBMCs. The TCR sequence derives from a man aged 35 to 55 in good health and CMV-seropositive.

The CDR3 spells CASLQGGYTF. The CDR3 nucleotides read TGTGCCAGCCTCCAGGGGGGCTACACCTTC. The chain employs TRBV28 and TRBJ1-2; tentatively, D is TRBD1 (6 bases). Per the germline V gene, CDR1 is MDHEN and CDR2 is SYDVKM. This CDR3 has 10 amino acids. V was clipped by 8 bases and J by 8 bases, with 9 bases between them.